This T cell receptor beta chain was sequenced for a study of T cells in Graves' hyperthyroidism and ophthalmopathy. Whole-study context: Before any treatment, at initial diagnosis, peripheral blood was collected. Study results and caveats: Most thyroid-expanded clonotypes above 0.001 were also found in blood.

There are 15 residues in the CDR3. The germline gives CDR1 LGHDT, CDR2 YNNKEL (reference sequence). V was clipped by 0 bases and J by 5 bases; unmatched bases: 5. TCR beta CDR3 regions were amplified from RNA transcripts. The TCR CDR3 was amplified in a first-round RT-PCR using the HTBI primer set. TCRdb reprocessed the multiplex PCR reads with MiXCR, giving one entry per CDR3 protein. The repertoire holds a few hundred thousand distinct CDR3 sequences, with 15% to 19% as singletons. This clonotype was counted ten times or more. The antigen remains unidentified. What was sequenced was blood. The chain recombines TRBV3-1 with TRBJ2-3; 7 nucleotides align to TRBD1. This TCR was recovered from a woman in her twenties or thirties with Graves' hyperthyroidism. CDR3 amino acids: CASSQERGREDTQYF. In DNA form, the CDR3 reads TGTGCCAGCAGCCAAGAGAGGGGGCGTGAAGATACGCAGTATTTT.